Each of the 24 T cell receptor beta chains below was sequenced from the same sample in a study of T cells expressing NK-cell markers. TCRdb processed the 5' RACE reads again and assigns one entry to each CDR3 protein, with no DNA. The sample data list approximately 380,000 distinct CDR3 sequences. Input material: blood T cells: a sorted CD56 or NKG2C T cell subset, CD4+ or CD8+ T cells, or bulk PBMC T cells (not recorded which). These receptor sequences come from a man aged 18-69 years in good health.

J is TRBJ2-7 and V is TRBV21-1; TCRdb gives TRBD2 as the D gene, but with no DNA this cannot be confirmed. TRBV21-1 has pseudogene status. CDR3 length equals 14 residues. The CDR3 here is CASGERGGSYEQYF.

The chain links TRBV6-5 to TRBJ2-7; TCRdb's assignment of TRBD1 cannot be checked, as there is no DNA. The V gene's germline CDR1 is MNHEY and CDR2 SVGAGI. This CDR3 is 17 amino acids long. This CDR3 is CASSLAPGTGDRHEQYF.

The chain joins TRBV3-1 to TRBJ1-1. Germline CDR1 LGHDT, CDR2 YNNKEL (reference sequence). The CDR3 covers 13 residues. The CDR3 sequence is CASNLGGYTEAFF.

The J gene is TRBJ2-5, the V gene TRBV28; the D call of TRBD1 rests on TCRdb alone, since no DNA is present to check it. The CDR3 is made up of 14 amino acids. Germline CDR1 reads MDHEN; CDR2 reads SYDVKM. The CDR3 sequence: CASQGAGGQETQYF.

The CDR3 sequence: CASSQGAAAQAKNIQYF. The chain combines TRBV4-1 with TRBJ2-4; TCRdb returns TRBD1, unconfirmable since there is no DNA. Germline values: CDR1 MGHRA, CDR2 YSYEKL. The length of the CDR3 is 17 residues.

The chain links TRBV20-1 to TRBJ2-3; no DNA is available, so the TRBD1 call from TCRdb remains unchecked. Germline V lookup: CDR1 DFQATT, CDR2 SNEGSKA (reference sequence). CDR3 length: 14 residues. CDR3 sequence: CSARGEHSTDTQYF.

CDR3 loop: CASSSGRDYEQYF. This chain uses TRBV11-3 with TRBJ2-7; TCRdb proposes TRBD1, but this gene call is untestable without DNA. CDR3 length: 13 amino acids. The germline gives CDR1 SGHNT, CDR2 YENEEA.

The chain recombines TRBV7-2 with TRBJ2-2; TCRdb's D gene call, TRBD2, goes unchecked for lack of DNA. Germline V gene data show CDR1 as SGHTA and CDR2 as FQGNSA. The CDR3 runs 16 residues. CDR3 residues: CASSSGLAGPTGELFF.

The V call is TRBV3-1, the J call TRBJ2-5. Per germline, CDR1 LGHDT and CDR2 YNNKEL (reference sequence). CDR3 size: 17 residues. The CDR3: CASSQSVRTAKQETQYF.

The chain couples TRBV30 to TRBJ2-5. CDR1 and CDR2 from the germline V gene are GTSNPN and SVGIG (reference sequence). The CDR3 consists of 13 residues. CDR3 loop: CASERGYQETQYF.

The chain employs TRBV21-1 and TRBJ2-1; with no DNA, the TCRdb D assignment of TRBD2 cannot be verified. TRBV21-1 is a recognized pseudogene. The length of the CDR3 is 14 residues. The CDR3 is CASSKPSGGALGFF.

This chain joins TRBV7-9 and TRBJ2-2; the TCRdb D gene call, TRBD2, has no DNA to confirm it. Germline CDR1 reads SEHNR; CDR2 reads FQNEAQ (reference sequence). The CDR3 contains 15 residues. The CDR3 protein is CASSFGTSGTGELFF.

The J gene is TRBJ2-2, the V gene TRBV6-1; TCRdb selects TRBD2, and the lack of DNA leaves this call unchecked. CDR1 is MNHNS and CDR2 is SASEGT in the germline V gene. The CDR3 is 17 amino acids. The CDR3 here is CASKGLAGGMNTGELFF.

The chain carries TRBV6-5 and TRBJ1-5. There are 15 residues in the CDR3. Germline V gene sequence: CDR1 MNHEY, CDR2 SVGAGI. The CDR3 protein is CASSYNPYSNQPQHF.

The V call is TRBV3-1, the J call TRBJ1-1; TCRdb indicates TRBD1, and absent DNA this call remains unverified. The CDR3 is made up of 16 amino acids. In germline, CDR1 is LGHDT, CDR2 YNNKEL (reference sequence). The CDR3 sequence: CASSLRRGGVNTEAFF.

The chain's CDR3 is CASREGNTEAFF. The rearrangement joins TRBV10-2 to TRBJ1-1. Per germline, CDR1 WSHSY and CDR2 SAAADI. This CDR3 is built from 12 residues.

The rearrangement uses TRBV29-1 and TRBJ1-1; TCRdb's D call of TRBD1 is untestable without DNA. This CDR3 has 14 amino acids. CDR1 is SQVTM and CDR2 is ANQGSEA in the germline V gene. The CDR3 reads CSVDTGQGYTEAFF.

The chain combines TRBV7-3 with TRBJ2-3; checking the TCRdb D call of TRBD2 is not possible without DNA. The CDR3 has 13 amino acids. Germline V gives CDR1 SGHTA, CDR2 FQGTGA. The CDR3 sequence: CASSLDTRGTQYF.

The chain recombines TRBV12-3 or TRBV12-4 with TRBJ2-3; the D call from TCRdb, TRBD1, cannot be confirmed without DNA. The CDR3 contains 16 residues. The CDR3 protein is CASTLAGAAGGDTQYF.

This chain uses TRBV28 with TRBJ2-3; TCRdb outputs TRBD1, but without DNA this stays unchecked. The CDR3 is 15 residues long. CDR1 is MDHEN, CDR2 SYDVKM, per germline. This chain's CDR3 is CASSLRQGGSDTQYF.

V and J are TRBV19 and TRBJ2-6. CDR1 LNHDA and CDR2 SQIVND come from the germline V gene (reference sequence). This CDR3 spans 15 amino acids. The CDR3 sequence is CASSIWGTGANVLTF.

The chain recombines TRBV29-1 with TRBJ2-6; no DNA is available, so the TRBD1 call from TCRdb remains unchecked. The CDR3 spans 14 residues. The germline V gene encodes CDR1 SQVTM and CDR2 ANQGSEA. The CDR3 reads CSVSTGGSDYVLTF.

J is TRBJ2-5 and V is TRBV7-2. CDR1 and CDR2 from the germline V gene are SGHTA and FQGNSA. The CDR3 is 15 residues long. The chain's CDR3 is CASRSSLGSQETQYF.

The J gene is TRBJ2-1, the V gene TRBV28. Germline assignment: CDR1 MDHEN and CDR2 SYDVKM. The CDR3 contains 14 residues. Here the CDR3 reads CASSLYRGSNEQFF. Full variable domain (missing parts from reference TRBV28 and TRBJ2-1): DVKVTQSSRYLVKRTGEKVFLECVQDMDHENMFWYRQDPGLGLRLIYFSYDVKMKEKGDIPEGYSVSREKKERFSLILESASTNQTSMYLCASSLYRGSNEQFFGPGTRLTVL.